Listed below are T cell receptor beta chains from one sample, sequenced in a study of low-dose radiotherapy and immunotherapy resistance in tumors. Using its own MiXCR run on the reads, TCRdb lists one record per CDR3 protein. The repertoire holds 59,000 or so distinct CDR3 sequences, roughly 29% seen once, with 5.5% to 8% in the top ten. The input for sequencing was PBMCs, taken before treatment. These receptor sequences come from a male donor with rectosigmoid adenocarcinoma. Each CDR3 is given with its conserved first and last residue. D genes are given only for firm matches. The listing skips clone size in some rows; elsewhere it reads once, few, many or a size class.

>TRBJ2-7|TRBV7-6|13|NA|many
CASSSLGGLEQYF
TGTGCCAGCAGCTCCTTAGGGGGGTTAGAGCAGTACTTC
>TRBJ2-6|TRBV9|14|NA|NA
CASSVGAGANVLTF
TGTGCCAGCAGCGTAGGCGCTGGGGCCAACGTCCTGACTTTC
>TRBJ1-1|TRBV19|16|NA|many
CASSNWDRRLNTEAFF
TGTGCCAGTAGTAACTGGGATAGGCGGTTGAACACTGAAGCTTTCTTT
>TRBJ2-7|TRBV28|12|NA|many
CASTSRGSEQYF
TGTGCCAGCACCTCCAGGGGAAGCGAGCAGTACTTC
>TRBJ1-2|TRBV18|13|NA|many
CASSPDRQSGYTF
TGTGCCAGCTCACCGGACCGACAGTCGGGCTACACCTTC
>TRBJ1-5|TRBV19|13|NA|many
CASTWGGDQPQHF
TGTGCCAGTACGTGGGGAGGAGATCAGCCCCAGCATTTT
>TRBJ2-7|TRBV7-8|15|TRBD2|few
CASSPGGARAYEQYF
TGTGCCAGCAGCCCGGGAGGCGCTCGTGCTTACGAGCAGTACTTC
>TRBJ2-1|TRBV14|14|NA|NA
CASSHLDRGGEQFF
TGTGCCAGCAGCCACCTCGACAGGGGAGGGGAGCAGTTCTTC
>TRBJ2-7|TRBV29-1|11|NA|many
CSVVLVSEQYF
TGCAGCGTTGTCCTTGTGTCCGAGCAGTACTTC
>TRBJ1-2|TRBV7-2|15|NA|many
CASSTPSRGAKGYTF
TGTGCCAGCAGCACCCCCAGCCGGGGGGCGAAGGGCTACACCTTC
>TRBJ1-1|TRBV20-1|11|TRBD1|few
CSALRDRGAFF
TGCAGTGCGCTACGGGACAGGGGGGCTTTCTTT
>TRBJ2-2|TRBV19|18|NA|many
CASSIIAGGSGHAGELFF
TGTGCCAGTAGTATCATTGCTGGCGGGTCAGGTCACGCCGGGGAGCTGTTTTTT
>TRBJ2-1|TRBV6-2/TRBV6-3|15|NA|many
CASSLQGLPRNEQFF
TGTGCCAGCAGTTTACAGGGACTCCCTCGGAATGAGCAGTTCTTC
>TRBJ2-1|TRBV27|10|TRBD2|NA
CVAGKSEQFF
TGTGTAGCGGGAAAAAGCGAGCAGTTCTTC
>TRBJ2-5|TRBV5-1|14|NA|many
CASSLAQGQETQYF
TGCGCCAGCAGCCTTGCCCAGGGACAAGAGACCCAGTACTTC
>TRBJ2-3|TRBV24-1|17|TRBD2|many
CATSVGGSVFGTDTQYF
TGTGCCACCAGTGTCGGGGGGAGTGTATTTGGCACAGATACGCAGTATTTT
>TRBJ1-6|TRBV28|14|NA|many
CASTFGGVNSPLHF
TGTGCCAGCACCTTTGGGGGGGTGAATTCACCCCTCCACTTT
>TRBJ2-7|TRBV10-2|14|NA|medium-sized
CASSAQALEYEQYF
TGCGCCAGCAGTGCCCAGGCCCTGGAGTACGAGCAGTACTTC
>TRBJ1-3|TRBV3-1|17|NA|many
CASSQESGRVSGNTIYF
TGTGCCAGCAGCCAAGAGAGTGGCAGGGTATCTGGAAACACCATATATTTT
>TRBJ2-7|TRBV6-2/TRBV6-3|14|NA|many
CASSRDPGSYEQYF
TGTGCCAGCAGTAGGGACCCGGGATCCTACGAGCAGTACTTC
>TRBJ2-3|TRBV4-1|15|NA|many
CASSQGTGQADTQYF
TGCGCCAGCAGCCAAGGTACAGGTCAGGCAGATACGCAGTATTTT
>TRBJ1-1|TRBV5-5|11|NA|many
CASSRNTEAFF
TGTGCCAGCTCGAGGAACACTGAAGCTTTCTTT
>TRBJ2-7|TRBV28|13|TRBD1|many
CASRGDSTHEQYF
TGTGCCAGCAGGGGGGACAGTACCCACGAGCAGTACTTC
>TRBJ2-2|TRBV6-2/TRBV6-3|16|TRBD1|many
CASSVGQTSLAGELFF
TGTGCCAGCAGCGTGGGACAGACCTCACTAGCCGGGGAGCTGTTTTTT
>TRBJ1-4|TRBV28|14|NA|many
CASRRDTGGEKLFF
TGTGCCAGCAGACGGGACACGGGAGGGGAAAAACTGTTTTTT
>TRBJ1-4|TRBV7-7|16|NA|many
CASSLTYTGGNEKLFF
TGTGCTAGCAGCTTAACTTATACAGGTGGAAATGAAAAACTGTTTTTT
>TRBJ2-7|TRBV28|13|TRBD2|many
CASRTSEVYEQYF
TGTGCCAGCAGGACTAGCGAGGTATACGAGCAGTACTTC
>TRBJ1-1|TRBV29-1|17|TRBD1|many
CSVRGQGGDRVNTEAFF
TGCAGCGTTCGGGGACAGGGCGGGGACCGAGTGAACACTGAAGCTTTCTTT
>TRBJ2-3|TRBV27|16|NA|NA
CASTPGTNLGTDTQYF
TGTGCCAGCACTCCCGGGACCAACCTCGGCACAGATACGCAGTATTTT
>TRBJ2-7|TRBV7-6|13|TRBD1|many
CASSLGQGDEQYF
TGTGCCAGCAGCTTAGGACAGGGCGACGAGCAGTACTTC
>TRBJ2-1|TRBV11-2|17|NA|many
CASSLARGKRVWNEQFF
TGTGCCAGCAGCTTAGCTCGAGGGAAGAGAGTATGGAATGAGCAGTTCTTC
>TRBJ1-1|TRBV6-2/TRBV6-3|10|NA|many
CASSNTEAFF
TGTGCCAGCAGTAACACTGAAGCTTTCTTT
>TRBJ1-5|TRBV19|16|NA|NA
CASSKQGGYSNQPQHF
TGTGCCAGTAGTAAACAGGGAGGATATAGCAATCAGCCCCAGCATTTT